This T cell receptor (beta chain) was recovered during a study of blood T cell repertoires in COVID-19. Study-wide context: COVID-19 samples from acute and convalescent phases originated in the United States, Italy and Spain.

Enrollees, roughly 18 to 89 years old, lived in around 23 US areas. In Cohort 3, a recovered donor had either two negative PCRs, clearance, or symptom resolution. Clones were read by immunoSEQ multiplex PCR, and TCRdb kept only the in-frame ones, dropping some. The sample carries hundreds of thousands of clones, about 87% recorded once. CDR3 size: 15 residues. V lost 0 bases and J lost 2, with 10 bases in between. Germline V gives CDR1 MNHNY, CDR2 SVGAGI (reference sequence). The sample taken for sequencing was PBMCs or T cells enriched from blood (not recorded which). The rearrangement joins TRBV6-6 to TRBJ2-5; D uncertain. The TCR was taken from a woman aged 18-30 years who had recovered from COVID-19. CDR3 region: CASSYSRQTQETQYF. The CDR3 nucleotides are TGTGCCAGCAGTTACTCACGACAAACGCAAGAGACCCAGTACTTC.